This TCR beta chain emerged from a study of T-cell memory formation after mild COVID-19. Study-level information: Each donor largely had its own TCR clusters.

This clonotype was seen repeatedly, ten times or more. What it binds is unknown. A single record per CDR3 protein comes from TCRdb applying MiXCR to the 5' RACE reads. The table shows 25,000 to 35,000 distinct CDR3 sequences, with 7.4% occurring only once. The length of the CDR3 is 16 residues. With 2 bases clipped from V and 1 base from J, the junction kept 8 bases outside the gene matches. Points from the study as a whole: Whether day 37 second-wave clones are SARS-CoV-2-specific was not confirmed. Cross-reactive memory seemingly joined, as some responding clones were found in pre-infection memory.

The sequenced material came from PBMCs or a T cell subset sorted from them (not recorded which). The TCR comes from an adult woman who had mild COVID-19 (a few samples of this study predate the infection). Cell type and time point are not known. The chain has TRBV12-3 or TRBV12-4 and TRBJ2-7; 7 bases fit TRBD2. The CDR3 nucleotides read TGTGCCAGCAGTTTACGCGGGAGTTCTATGTCCTACGAGCAGTACTTC. This gives the protein CASSLRGSSMSYEQYF.